This T cell receptor (beta chain) came from a study of T-cell memory formation after mild COVID-19. Study details: Largely donor-specific TCR clusters were found. Points from the study as a whole: Proof of SARS-CoV-2 specificity was absent for the second-wave clones that crested on day 37.

The 5'RACE method, run with constant-segment primers, produced TCR alpha and TCR beta cDNA libraries (carrying sample barcodes and UMIs). TCRdb called the 5' RACE reads again in MiXCR, with one record for every CDR3 protein. The data hold approximately 300,000 distinct CDR3 sequences, with approximately 19% observed a single time. This clonotype came up many times. Its antigen is unknown. Germline-derived CDR1 and CDR2 are SEHNR and FQNEAQ (reference sequence). V was shortened by 5 bases and J by 1 base, with 7 bases between the two germline ends. The CDR3 length is 13 residues. The sequencing sample was made of PBMCs or a T cell subset sorted from them (not recorded which). This receptor was taken from a young man who had mild COVID-19 (a few samples of this study predate the infection). Cell type and time point are not known. The genes are TRBV7-9 and TRBJ2-3; D ambiguous. This chain's CDR3 is CASSPEGTDTQYF. For the CDR3, the DNA is TGTGCCAGCAGCCCGGAAGGCACAGATACGCAGTATTTT.